This entry lists 20 T cell receptor beta chains sequenced from one sample in a study of identical twins. Each CDR3 protein gets one entry after TCRdb re-called the 5' RACE reads with MiXCR. Altogether 1.5 million to 2 million distinct CDR3 sequences are present, less than 40% being singletons, with the ten largest covering 0.25% to 0.3%. Sequences were obtained from cord blood. All receptors derive from a newborn girl in good health.

The V and J genes are TRBV20-1 and TRBJ2-7; TRBD1 might be the D (6 bases). V was clipped by 3 bases and J by 3 bases, with 18 bases between them. Germline V gene sequence: CDR1 DFQATT, CDR2 SNEGSKA (reference sequence). This CDR3 is 15 amino acids long. The CDR3 nucleotides are TGCAGTGCTAGTGCAGGGGAAGGTCTCTACTACGAGCAGTACTTC. Translation gives CSASAGEGLYYEQYF.

This clonotype was observed at least ten times. This CDR3 reads CSAGGGNQPQHF. In nucleotides, the CDR3 is TGCAGTGCTGGGGGGGGCAATCAGCCCCAGCATTTT. The V gene is TRBV29-1, the J gene TRBJ1-5; D might be TRBD1 (5 bases). The CDR3 is made up of 12 amino acids. Germline V gene lookup returns CDR1 SQVTM and CDR2 ANQGSEA.

The gene calls are TRBV18 and TRBJ1-5; D not certain. Germline lookup yields CDR1 KGHSH and CDR2 LQKENI. This CDR3 is 14 amino acids long. Deletions cut 3 bases from V and 0 bases from J, with 6 bases between. CDR3 region: CASSPTYSNQPQHF. CDR3 bases: TGTGCCAGCTCACCCACTTATAGCAATCAGCCCCAGCATTTT.

The rearrangement uses TRBV6-2 or TRBV6-3 and TRBJ2-7, with D uncertain. Trimming pared 3 bases from V and 2 bases from J, leaving 11 bases between. This CDR3 is 14 amino acids long. CDR1 and CDR2 from the germline V gene are MNHEY and SVGEGT. The DNA for the CDR3 is TGTGCCAGCAGTTATGATCCCAGGCCCTACGAGCAGTACTTC. Protein: CASSYDPRPYEQYF.

This clonotype was recorded only once. The rearrangement joins TRBV12-3 or TRBV12-4 to TRBJ1-1, with 9 nucleotides matching TRBD1. V shed 5 bases, J shed 1 base, and the junction held 8 bases outside the gene matches. CDR3 length: 16 residues. CDR3 loop: CASSPHRGLGNTEAFF. DNA for the CDR3: TGTGCCAGCAGTCCCCACAGGGGGCTTGGGAACACTGAAGCTTTCTTT.

The genes are TRBV7-9 and TRBJ1-2; unclear D gene. The CDR3 sequence is 15 residues long. V lost 5 bases and J 2 bases, leaving 15 bases between the germline ends. Germline V gene sequence: CDR1 SEHNR, CDR2 FQNEAQ (reference sequence). CDR3 bases: TGTGCCAGCAGCCCGCCGGCGGTTTGGAACTATGGCTACACCTTC. Protein sequence: CASSPPAVWNYGYTF. Supplemented by reference TRBV7-9 and TRBJ1-2, the full variable domain reads DTGVSQNPRHKITKRGQNVTFRCDPISEHNRLYWYRQTLGQGPEFLTYFQNEAQLEKSRLLSDRFSAERPKGSFSTLEIQRTEQGDSAMYLCASSPPAVWNYGYTFGSGTRLTVV.

This clonotype was observed a handful of times. The genes are TRBV7-9 and TRBJ1-2; 11 bases agree with TRBD1. CDR1 and CDR2 from the germline V gene are SEHNR and FQNEAQ (reference sequence). This CDR3 is 14 amino acids long. Trimming at V came to 2 bases and at J to 9 bases, leaving 5 bases not matched to a gene. Here the CDR3 DNA reads TGTGCCAGCAGCTTACGGGACAGGGGGTCAAGCTACACCTTC. It specifies CASSLRDRGSSYTF.

This clonotype has only a few counts. V gene TRBV11-2 combines with J gene TRBJ2-1; 8 nucleotides agree with TRBD2. CDR3 length: 12 residues. V lost 8 bases, J lost 7 bases, and 4 bases stayed unmatched. Germline lookup yields CDR1 SGHAT and CDR2 FQNNGV. Here the CDR3 reads CASRLASNEQFF. The CDR3 DNA reads TGTGCCAGCCGACTAGCGTCGAATGAGCAGTTCTTC.

This clonotype has a count of ten or more. The chain carries TRBV6-1 and TRBJ2-5, with a tentative D call TRBD1 (5 bases). In germline, CDR1 is MNHNS, CDR2 SASEGT. Trimming shortened V by 2 bases and J by 4 bases, and 11 bases separated the two germline ends. The length of the CDR3 is 14 residues. CDR3 sequence (DNA): TGTGCCAGCAGTGAATCCCAGGGTCGAGAGACCCAGTACTTC. Translating it yields CASSESQGRETQYF.

The J gene is TRBJ2-7, the V gene TRBV7-8; either TRBD1 or TRBD2 may supply D (5 bases each). The length of the CDR3 is 14 residues. The germline CDR1 and CDR2 sequences are SGHVS and FQNEAQ. V lost 2 bases and J 4 bases, leaving 12 bases between the germline ends. The CDR3 loop reads CASSLSRGIYEQYF. CDR3 in DNA: TGTGCCAGCAGCTTATCCCGGGGCATTTACGAGCAGTACTTC.

This clonotype was observed a few times. This chain links TRBV7-2 with TRBJ2-1; 8 nucleotides agree with TRBD2. Germline V CDR1 and CDR2: SGHTA, FQGNSA. The length of the CDR3 is 15 residues. The J segment lost 5 bases and the V segment lost 2 bases, leaving 5 bases of the junction unmatched. This CDR3 reads CASSLIGGENNEQFF. CDR3 DNA sequence: TGTGCCAGCAGCTTAATCGGGGGGGAAAACAATGAGCAGTTCTTC.

The gene calls are TRBV6-5 and TRBJ1-5; TRBD1 matches 10 bases. The CDR3 has 15 amino acids. The junction had 7 bases not matched to a gene; V was cut back by 6 bases and J by 5 bases. CDR1 is MNHEY and CDR2 is SVGAGI in the germline V gene. Written as DNA, the CDR3 is TGTGCCAGCAGCATTGACAGGGGGCCCCATCAGCCCCAGCATTTT. Translation gives CASSIDRGPHQPQHF.

V usage is TRBV15 and J usage is TRBJ1-1, with D uncertain. Trimming cost V 6 bases and J 1 base, with 6 bases left between them. CDR1 LNHNV and CDR2 YYDKDF come from the germline V gene (reference sequence). CDR3 length equals 12 residues. In DNA form, the CDR3 reads TGTGCCACCAGTCCGGGGAACACTGAAGCTTTCTTT. Translating it yields CATSPGNTEAFF.

This chain connects TRBV25-1 to TRBJ1-2; 7 bases line up with TRBD1. This CDR3 spans 14 amino acids. J lost 5 bases, V lost 3 bases, and 6 bases had no gene match. The germline V gene has CDR1 MGHDK and CDR2 SYGVNS. CDR3 DNA: TGTGCCAGCAGTGATCACAGGGGACGTTATGGCTACACCTTC. This encodes CASSDHRGRYGYTF.

This clonotype was picked up a small number of times. The chain uses TRBV20-1 and TRBJ2-3, with 10 bases aligning to TRBD2. V shed 3 bases, J shed 8 bases, and the junction held 5 bases outside the gene matches. Germline V gene sequence: CDR1 DFQATT, CDR2 SNEGSKA (reference sequence). The CDR3 extends over 13 amino acids. The CDR3 DNA follows: TGCAGTGCTAGGCTAGCGGGAGTAGGTACGCAGTATTTT. Translation gives CSARLAGVGTQYF.

This clonotype has just a few counts. V gene TRBV5-6 combines with J gene TRBJ2-7, with D unresolved. Germline V gene data show CDR1 as SGHDT and CDR2 as YYEEEE. The CDR3 consists of 14 residues. V lost 0 bases and J 3 bases, leaving 10 bases between the germline ends. The CDR3 coding sequence is TGTGCCAGCAGCTTGGTCAGATTAAACTACGAGCAGTACTTC. Amino acids: CASSLVRLNYEQYF.

V usage is TRBV20-1 and J usage is TRBJ2-2; tentative D call: TRBD2 (5 bases). From germline, CDR1 is DFQATT and CDR2 SNEGSKA (reference sequence). This CDR3 comprises 16 residues. V was cut by 2 bases and J by 6 bases, with 19 bases left in between. The CDR3 region has the DNA TGCAGTGCTAGACCTCTTAGGGTGGGAGTATCCGGGGAGCTGTTTTTT. Protein sequence: CSARPLRVGVSGELFF.

This clonotype has only a few counts. The chain uses TRBV6-4 and TRBJ1-1; possibly TRBD1 for D (5 bases). V was pared by 3 bases and J by 0 bases, with 11 bases between. CDR1 MRHNA and CDR2 SNTAGT come from the germline V gene. This CDR3 contains 15 residues. Here the CDR3 DNA reads TGTGCCAGCAGTGATGGGGGGGATATGAACACTGAAGCTTTCTTT. Translating it yields CASSDGGDMNTEAFF.

This clonotype was detected a few times. This sequence joins TRBV27 and TRBJ2-1, with TRBD2 matching 7 bases. V was pared by 6 bases and J by 4 bases, with 9 bases of the junction left unmatched. Germline V gene lookup returns CDR1 MNHEY and CDR2 SMNVEV (reference sequence). This CDR3 is built from 15 residues. CDR3: CASRPRDYLYNEQFF. CDR3 DNA: TGTGCCAGCAGACCCCGGGACTACCTATACAATGAGCAGTTCTTC.

This clonotype showed up just a few times. The rearrangement uses TRBV12-3 or TRBV12-4 and TRBJ1-6; 12 bases fit TRBD1. The CDR3 is 17 residues long. V shed 5 bases and J 7 bases; nucleotides not matched to a gene: 9. The CDR3: CASSLTGTGGRNSPLHF. The CDR3 bases are TGTGCCAGCAGTCTCACCGGGACAGGGGGCAGGAATTCACCCCTCCACTTT.